Described below is a single TCR beta chain sequence and its context. As yet, its antigen is unknown. This CDR3 comprises 16 residues. Germline CDR1 WNHNN, CDR2 SYGVQD (reference sequence). V was clipped by 3 bases and J by 2 bases; unmatched bases: 4. This sample is part of a study of CD8 T cells in ankylosing spondylitis. General study results and limits: Seemingly characteristic of ankylosing spondylitis blood was a TCR beta motif consisting of about 8 highly homologous variants. CD8+ disease-linked clones were present at relatively low frequencies in blood. Previously reported in reactive arthritis synovial fluid and blood were some of the motif variants. Clones tied to disease were said to be significantly enriched in matched ankylosing spondylitis synovial fluid.

Making the TCR beta libraries involved quantitative 5'-RACE with molecular barcodes. TCRdb redid the calling of the 5' RACE reads with MiXCR, one entry per CDR3 protein. The sample yields 700,000 to 850,000 distinct CDR3 sequences, 12% seen once. Input material: blood, either unsorted or a sorted T cell fraction (not recorded which). The chain links TRBV10-1 to TRBJ2-1, with TRBD1 matching over 10 bases. This sequence originates from a male donor with ankylosing spondylitis. CDR3 nucleotide sequence: TGCGCCAGCAGTGACACCGGGACAGGGGCCTACAATGAGCAGTTCTTC. This translates into CASSDTGTGAYNEQFF.